A single sample is the source of the 21 T cell receptor beta chains below, sequenced in a study of shared clonotypes between healthy human individuals. Libraries were prepared by immunoSEQ multiplex PCR; TCRdb keeps only in-frame clonotypes and omits some of them. This sample carries over 100,000 clones, around 65% of them seen once, and the ten largest clones take roughly 24%. The source material was memory CD8+ T cells sorted from blood. The subset here: CD45RO+ cells pooled with CCR7-negative TemRA cells. Receptors were obtained from a woman under 40 in good health.

This clone was observed once. One base away lies a much larger clone, so this may be a sequencing read error. J is TRBJ1-1 and V is TRBV6-1; no firm D call. V was clipped by 4 bases and J by 1 base, with 10 bases between them. This CDR3 region has 14 residues. The germline gives CDR1 MNHNS, CDR2 SASEGT. The CDR3 region is CASSAGIENTEAFF. CDR3 sequence (DNA): TGTGCCAGCAGTGCCGGGATAGAGAACACTGAAGCTTTCTTT.

The rearrangement joins TRBV5-4 to TRBJ2-1, with a possible D match to TRBD1 (6 bases). Germline V gives CDR1 SGHNT, CDR2 YYREEE (reference sequence). V shed 4 bases and J shed 6 bases, with 17 bases lying between them. This CDR3 is 15 amino acids long. For the CDR3, the DNA is TGTGCCAGCAGCCCCAATGTGGGGGCGCGCAATGAGCAGTTCTTC. It is translated as CASSPNVGARNEQFF.

The gene calls are TRBV27 and TRBJ2-5; the D gene could be TRBD1 or TRBD2 (5 bases each). Between the trimmed V and J ends, which lost 5 bases and 3 bases, there was a span of 10 bases. The germline CDR1 and CDR2 sequences are MNHEY and SMNVEV (reference sequence). The CDR3 totals 13 residues. The CDR3 region has the DNA TGTGCCAGCAGTGAGTTGGGGGAAGAGACCCAGTACTTC. It specifies CASSELGEETQYF.

The rearrangement links TRBV27 to TRBJ1-2, with D perhaps TRBD1 (6 bases). The germline V and J ends were trimmed by 1 base and 6 bases, with 12 bases remaining between them. The germline CDR1 and CDR2 sequences are MNHEY and SMNVEV (reference sequence). The CDR3 spans 14 residues. DNA for the CDR3: TGTGCCAGCAGTTTATTAGGGGGGCGTCATGGCTACACCTTC. Translated: CASSLLGGRHGYTF.

V usage is TRBV6-6 and J usage is TRBJ1-2; D is unclear. Germline values: CDR1 MNHNY, CDR2 SVGAGI (reference sequence). The CDR3 runs 12 residues. V was clipped by 6 bases and J by 8 bases, with 13 bases between them. The CDR3 spells CASSGYGEGYTF. The CDR3 DNA reads TGTGCCAGCAGCGGGTATGGCGAAGGCTACACCTTC.

The V and J genes are TRBV7-9 and TRBJ2-3; a possible D gene is TRBD1 (5 bases). Per germline, CDR1 SEHNR and CDR2 FQNEAQ (reference sequence). V lost 4 bases and J 2 bases, leaving 10 bases between the germline ends. This CDR3 region has 14 residues. CDR3 sequence: CASSSTDNTDTQYF. The CDR3 nucleotides are TGTGCCAGCAGCTCGACAGATAACACAGATACGCAGTATTTT.

The chain combines TRBV4-2 with TRBJ2-5; D unresolved. Trimming cost V 5 bases and J 5 bases, with 21 bases left between them. Germline V CDR1 and CDR2: LGHNA, YNFKEQ. The CDR3 has 16 amino acids. CDR3 region: CASSAKKDARRETQYF. The DNA for the CDR3 is TGTGCCAGCAGCGCGAAGAAGGACGCCCGCCGGGAGACCCAGTACTTC.

This clone was picked up many times. The gene calls are TRBV2 and TRBJ2-7, with D maybe TRBD2 (6 bases). This CDR3 region has 11 residues. V lost 5 bases and J lost 7, with 9 bases in between. From germline, CDR1 is SNHLY and CDR2 FYNNEI. The DNA for the CDR3 is TGTGCCAGCAGTAATAGCGGAGAGCAGTACTTC. Protein product: CASSNSGEQYF.

This clone has a handful of counts. This chain connects TRBV6-1 to TRBJ1-2; D remains ambiguous. The ends were cut back, 2 bases at V and 2 bases at J, with 9 bases in the middle. CDR1 is MNHNS, CDR2 SASEGT, per germline. The CDR3 is 14 amino acids. CDR3 residues: CASSETSENYGYTF. The CDR3 DNA sequence: TGTGCCAGCAGTGAAACCTCCGAGAACTATGGCTACACCTTC.

V and J are TRBV5-6 and TRBJ2-7; D remains unclear. Trimming took off 4 bases at V and 5 bases at J, with 16 bases between the two ends. The CDR3 spans 14 residues. Germline lookup yields CDR1 SGHDT and CDR2 YYEEEE. CDR3 coding DNA: TGTGCCAGCAGCCCTCTTGGTAGTCTCCACGAGCAGTACTTC. Protein product: CASSPLGSLHEQYF.

In its sample, this clone was seen once. The rearrangement joins TRBV7-6 to TRBJ2-7; maybe TRBD2 (5 bases). Deletions cut 1 base from V and 3 bases from J, with 7 bases between. Germline V gives CDR1 SGHVS, CDR2 FNYEAQ. The length of the CDR3 is 13 residues. The CDR3 spells CASSLDGGYEQYF. The CDR3 DNA reads TGTGCCAGCAGCTTAGACGGAGGCTACGAGCAGTACTTC.

In DNA form, the CDR3 reads TGCGCCAGCAGCTACAGACCAGGGGCGGCCACTGAAGCTTTCTTT. Protein sequence: CASSYRPGAATEAFF. This chain uses TRBV5-1 with TRBJ1-1; a possible D gene is TRBD1 (6 bases). This CDR3 has 15 residues. V gave up 3 bases and J gave up 4 bases, with 16 bases separating them. Germline V CDR1 and CDR2: SGHRS, YFSETQ.

The chain recombines TRBV6-4 with TRBJ2-2; D assignment may be TRBD1 or TRBD2 (5 bases each). The CDR3 runs 14 residues. Per germline, CDR1 MRHNA and CDR2 SNTAGT. Between the trimmed V and J ends, which lost 4 bases and 3 bases, there was a span of 9 bases. The CDR3 coding sequence is TGTGCCAGCAGTGGGGGGAGAGACACCGGGGAGCTGTTTTTT. It encodes CASSGGRDTGELFF.

The chain links TRBV27 to TRBJ2-3; no firm D call. Looked up from germline, CDR1 is MNHEY and CDR2 is SMNVEV (reference sequence). The CDR3 consists of 16 residues. V shed 2 bases and J shed 0 bases, with 12 bases lying between them. Here the CDR3 DNA reads TGTGCCAGCAGTTTAATCGCAGGCCCTAGCACAGATACGCAGTATTTT. Protein: CASSLIAGPSTDTQYF.

V and J are TRBV20-1 and TRBJ2-1; TRBD1 agrees at 8 bases. The length of the CDR3 is 11 residues. Germline V gene lookup returns CDR1 DFQATT and CDR2 SNEGSKA (reference sequence). Here the CDR3 DNA reads TGCAGCGCGGACAGGGCCGTTGAGCAGTTCTTC. This translates into CSADRAVEQFF.

This sequence joins TRBV29-1 and TRBJ1-2; TRBD1 matches at 8 bases. From germline, CDR1 is SQVTM and CDR2 ANQGSEA. The trim removed 6 bases at V and 4 bases at J, leaving 13 bases unmatched. The CDR3 loop spans 15 amino acids. CDR3: CSVGTGTGLFYGYTF. In nucleotides, the CDR3 is TGCAGCGTGGGAACCGGGACAGGCTTATTCTATGGCTACACCTTC.

A word on this clone: Other DNA variants within this sample encode the same CDR3. The chain couples TRBV19 to TRBJ1-5; 9 nucleotides match TRBD1. The V gene's germline CDR1 is LNHDA and CDR2 SQIVND (reference sequence). The CDR3 contains 17 residues. Trimming cost V 8 bases and J 0 bases; bases outside gene matches: 11. The CDR3 nucleotides are TGTGCCAGTTCCCCGGGACAGGGAATATATAGCAATCAGCCCCAGCATTTT. It is translated as CASSPGQGIYSNQPQHF.

The chain combines TRBV14 with TRBJ2-7; a possible D gene is TRBD2 (6 bases). V was cut by 0 bases and J by 4 bases, with 19 bases left in between. The CDR3 is made up of 17 amino acids. The germline gives CDR1 SGHDN, CDR2 FVKESK. CDR3 bases: TGTGCCAGCAGCCAAGAATGGTCCGGGAGCAGGGTATACGAGCAGTACTTC. Translating it yields CASSQEWSGSRVYEQYF.

This clone was picked up a small number of times. CDR3 in amino acids: CASMGGGRTGELFF. CDR3 bases: TGTGCCAGCATGGGGGGCGGGCGCACCGGGGAGCTGTTTTTT. This chain uses TRBV2 with TRBJ2-2; D is tentatively TRBD1 or TRBD2 (6 bases each). CDR3 length: 14 amino acids. V was pared by 7 bases and J by 4 bases, with 13 bases between. Germline V lookup: CDR1 SNHLY, CDR2 FYNNEI.

Written as DNA, the CDR3 is TGTGCCAGTAGTATGGGGACCTCTGGGGCCAACGTCCTGACTTTC. Protein sequence: CASSMGTSGANVLTF. The chain is built from TRBV19 and TRBJ2-6; D could derive from TRBD1 or TRBD2 (5 bases each). Germline values: CDR1 LNHDA, CDR2 SQIVND (reference sequence). Trimming shortened V by 3 bases and J by 0 bases, and 6 bases separated the two germline ends. The CDR3 loop spans 15 amino acids. Combining the CDR3 with reference TRBV19 and TRBJ2-6 gives the whole variable domain DGGITQSPKYLFRKEGQNVTLSCEQNLNHDAMYWYRQDPGQGLRLIYYSQIVNDFQKGDIAEGYSVSREKKESFPLTVTSAQKNPTAFYLCASSMGTSGANVLTFGAGSRLTVL.

The V call is TRBV4-1, the J call TRBJ1-1; perhaps TRBD1 as D (5 bases). CDR1 and CDR2 (germline): MGHRA, YSYEKL. This CDR3 is built from 15 residues. Trimming left V 4 bases short and J 1 base short, with 13 bases between. CDR3 in amino acids: CASSRTEQGNTEAFF. DNA of the CDR3: TGCGCCAGCAGCCGGACCGAGCAGGGGAACACTGAAGCTTTCTTT.